This entry features one TCR beta chain sequence. The antigen is undetermined. These gene names are mouse names. The read terminates 1 residue before the CDR3 end, so the remaining end is supplied by the germline J gene. This specimen belongs to a study of tissue T cells after allogeneic stem cell transplantation. Study observations and caveats: Tissue-detected TCR repertoire was only partly captured by blood and spleen T cells. TCR repertoires tracked anatomic similarity, regardless of disease or transplant status. Alloreactivity or antigen specificity of tissue TCRs was not determined; some clones might be host cells.

The CDR3 spans 14 residues. Germline loops: CDR1 LGHNA, CDR2 YNLKQL (reference sequence). V lost 0 bases to trimming and J lost 1 base, with 5 bases between them. Assay used: immunoSEQ multiplex PCR; TCRdb lists only in-frame clones, some missing. This sample has about 50,000 clones, with around 70% found just once. This receptor was identified in a pool of C57BL/6 mice in good health. The V and J genes are TRBV5 and TRBJ2-5; no clear D. Sequencing was performed on sorted cells pooled from one or two spleens. CDR3 DNA (partial): TGTGCCAGCAGCCAAGACGAGGACCAAGACACCCAGTAC. As protein: CASSQDEDQDTQY. The complete CDR3 protein is CASSQDEDQDTQYF.